The clone carrying this TCR beta chain was seen repeatedly, ten times or more. Expressed TCRB transcripts got sequenced, as all isolated RNA was reverse transcribed. Produced via immunoSEQ multiplex PCR; TCRdb's table is partial and in-frame only. The sample holds some 220,000 clones, 11% seen once. The CDR3 is 15 residues long. Germline loops: CDR1 LNHNV, CDR2 YYDKDF (reference sequence). The V gene end was trimmed by 3 bases and the J gene end by 8 bases; junction bases not matched to a gene: 6. These data belong to a study of beta chain features in type 1 diabetes. Looking at the study overall: The study found patients and healthy donors alike in age, gender and cell yields.

Sequencing used central memory CD4+ T cells from blood. The TCR sequence derives from a young man in good health. This chain links TRBV15 with TRBJ1-4; 10 nucleotides agree with TRBD1. The CDR3 DNA follows: TGTGCCACCAGCAGCCGGACAGGGGGAAAGGAAAAACTGTTTTTT. Its protein is CATSSRTGGKEKLFF.